This T cell receptor (beta chain) was retrieved from a study of T-cell reconstitution after alpha-beta-depleted transplantation in children. Unique molecular identifiers tagged the TCRbeta library. TCRdb reprocessed the PCR reads via MiXCR and lists one record per CDR3 protein. Of around 500,000 distinct CDR3 sequences listed, 20% to 25% were seen once; the top ten hold 14%. V lost 7 bases to trimming and J lost 3 bases, with 9 bases between them. The CDR3 extends over 13 amino acids. In this sample, this clonotype turned up a few times. This TCR was recovered from a boy under two years old who had a stem cell transplant for acute myeloid leukemia, so the T cells may come from the graft donor. The chain combines TRBV12-3 or TRBV12-4 with TRBJ2-2; no clear D gene. The sequencing here drew on PBMCs, mostly from graft donor cells, taken 360 days after TCRalphabeta/CD19-depleted stem cell transplant. CDR3 sequence reads: CASIPGYTGELFF. The DNA of the CDR3 is TGTGCCAGCATTCCCGGGTACACCGGGGAGCTGTTTTTT.